A selection of T cell receptor beta chains follows, all from one sample in a study of T-cell memory formation after mild COVID-19. TCRdb processed the 5' RACE reads anew with MiXCR; each CDR3 protein has one entry. This sample yields a few hundred thousand distinct CDR3 sequences, of which roughly a sixth are seen a single time; roughly a fifth belongs to the top ten. The sequenced sample was PBMCs or a T cell subset sorted from them (not recorded which). The receptors stem from a man between 18 and 29 years old who had mild COVID-19 (a few samples of this study predate the infection). Cell type and time point are not known. The CDR3 runs from the conserved cysteine through the conserved F or W. The order of the fields is CDR3 DNA, CDR3 protein, D gene, J gene, V gene, clone size. A D gene is named only where the DNA matches it firmly. The size field is filled for only some rows; it gives once, few, many or a size class.

CDR3nt: TGTGCCAGCAGCTTAGCCTCTAGCGGGGAGCAGTTCTTC
CDR3aa: CASSLASSGEQFF
d_gene: TRBD2
j_gene: TRBJ2-1
v_gene: TRBV7-9
abundance: -

CDR3nt: TGTGCCAGCAGTACCCTAGCGGGGGTGTTAGAGACCCAGTACTTC
CDR3aa: CASSTLAGVLETQYF
d_gene: TRBD2
j_gene: TRBJ2-5
v_gene: TRBV12-3/TRBV12-4
abundance: many

CDR3nt: TGCGCCAGCAGGGCGACAGGTTCGTCTGGAAACACCATATATTTT
CDR3aa: CASRATGSSGNTIYF
d_gene: -
j_gene: TRBJ1-3
v_gene: TRBV5-1
abundance: -

CDR3nt: TGTGCCAGCACTTCAGGGGGGGGGATCACAGATACGCAGTATTTT
CDR3aa: CASTSGGGITDTQYF
d_gene: -
j_gene: TRBJ2-3
v_gene: TRBV9
abundance: few

CDR3nt: TGTGCCAGCAGCTCGGGGGGGCCTGGCACAGATACGCAGTATTTT
CDR3aa: CASSSGGPGTDTQYF
d_gene: TRBD2
j_gene: TRBJ2-3
v_gene: TRBV11-3
abundance: -

CDR3nt: TGTGCCAGCAGCCCCCTGGGACTAGCGCCCGATACGCAGTATTTT
CDR3aa: CASSPLGLAPDTQYF
d_gene: TRBD2
j_gene: TRBJ2-3
v_gene: TRBV3-1
abundance: -

CDR3nt: TGTGCCAGCAGCTTAGCGGTCTCATACGCTCTCAATCAGCCCCAGCATTTT
CDR3aa: CASSLAVSYALNQPQHF
d_gene: -
j_gene: TRBJ1-5
v_gene: TRBV7-2
abundance: few

CDR3nt: TGTGCCAGCAGCAACCGGGACAGGGCCTCACCCCTCCACTTT
CDR3aa: CASSNRDRASPLHF
d_gene: TRBD1
j_gene: TRBJ1-6
v_gene: TRBV7-2
abundance: -

CDR3nt: TGCAGCGTTCCCAGGGGGGAAGAGACCCAGTACTTC
CDR3aa: CSVPRGEETQYF
d_gene: -
j_gene: TRBJ2-5
v_gene: TRBV29-1
abundance: -

CDR3nt: TGTGCCAGCAGTTTACGGACCGACCAAGTCCTGACTTTC
CDR3aa: CASSLRTDQVLTF
d_gene: -
j_gene: TRBJ2-6
v_gene: TRBV28
abundance: -

CDR3nt: TGTGCCAGCAGCCTGGGGGGGGAGTTCTATGGCTACACCTTC
CDR3aa: CASSLGGEFYGYTF
d_gene: -
j_gene: TRBJ1-2
v_gene: TRBV7-2
abundance: -

CDR3nt: TGCGCCAGCAGCTTGGCCCAGAGCGGGGGGGCGTTCCAGTTCTTC
CDR3aa: CASSLAQSGGAFQFF
d_gene: TRBD2
j_gene: TRBJ2-1
v_gene: TRBV5-1
abundance: few

CDR3nt: TGTGCCAGCAGTCTGGATCCCTACGAGCAGTACTTC
CDR3aa: CASSLDPYEQYF
d_gene: -
j_gene: TRBJ2-7
v_gene: TRBV2
abundance: -

CDR3nt: TGTGCCAGCAGACCCAAGACAGGGGGCTACGAGCAGTACTTC
CDR3aa: CASRPKTGGYEQYF
d_gene: TRBD1
j_gene: TRBJ2-7
v_gene: TRBV7-9
abundance: -

CDR3nt: TGTGCCAGCAGTTGGAGGTCGGGTCAAGAGACCCAGTACTTC
CDR3aa: CASSWRSGQETQYF
d_gene: -
j_gene: TRBJ2-5
v_gene: TRBV12-3/TRBV12-4
abundance: many

CDR3nt: TGTGCCAGCAGCTTACCCCCGAGCGGCGGGGAGCTGTTTTTT
CDR3aa: CASSLPPSGGELFF
d_gene: -
j_gene: TRBJ2-2
v_gene: TRBV7-8
abundance: many

CDR3nt: TGTGCCAGCAGTTACGGGACGATCGGCTACACCTTC
CDR3aa: CASSYGTIGYTF
d_gene: -
j_gene: TRBJ1-2
v_gene: TRBV6-2/TRBV6-3
abundance: few

CDR3nt: TGTGCCAGCAGCTCATCAGGGGGTACTAATGAAAAACTGTTTTTT
CDR3aa: CASSSSGGTNEKLFF
d_gene: TRBD1
j_gene: TRBJ1-4
v_gene: TRBV7-3
abundance: -

CDR3nt: TGTGCGATTAGCTCCTACGAGCAGTACTTC
CDR3aa: CAISSYEQYF
d_gene: -
j_gene: TRBJ2-7
v_gene: TRBV28
abundance: -

CDR3nt: TGCGCCAGCAGCCCCGCAGACAGGGCAAACACCATATATTTT
CDR3aa: CASSPADRANTIYF
d_gene: TRBD1
j_gene: TRBJ1-3
v_gene: TRBV5-1
abundance: -

CDR3nt: TGTGCCAGCAGTGAAGGCTCGACTAATGAAAAACTGTTTTTT
CDR3aa: CASSEGSTNEKLFF
d_gene: -
j_gene: TRBJ1-4
v_gene: TRBV6-1
abundance: few

CDR3nt: TGCGCCAGCAGTGCCGGGGACGGAACCTACGAGCAGTACTTC
CDR3aa: CASSAGDGTYEQYF
d_gene: -
j_gene: TRBJ2-7
v_gene: TRBV5-1
abundance: few